This TCR beta chain was profiled in a study of shared clonotypes between healthy human individuals. General study points: Naive subsets generally had larger estimated richness than memory subsets. Incompleteness in sorted-subset sequencing, despite large depth, was shown by rarefaction.

An approximately 210 ng quantity of DNA, 25,000 to 30,000 T cell genomes, went into the sorted-subset replicate PCRs. The table came from immunoSEQ multiplex PCR; TCRdb's copy has only in-frame clones and leaves some out. In the table there are some 740,000 clones, approximately 92% of which are singletons. On this clone itself: Its antigen is undetermined.

Per germline, CDR1 MNHEY and CDR2 SMNVEV (reference sequence). CDR3 length equals 15 residues. Losses at the gene ends were 5 bases for V and 4 bases for J; bases not matched to a gene: 4. The naive CD8 population came from CD45RO-negative cells selected for CCR7, without terminally differentiated effector memory CD45RA+ cells. This rearrangement joins TRBV27 to TRBJ2-2; TRBD1 agrees at 10 bases. This receptor was identified in a man younger than 40 in good health. Sequencing was done on a sample of naive CD8+ T cells sorted from blood. CDR3 protein: CASSPGQGFTGELFF. Written as DNA, the CDR3 is TGTGCCAGCAGTCCGGGACAGGGGTTCACCGGGGAGCTGTTTTTT.